The text below deals with one T cell receptor beta chain. These data originate in a study of PD-L1 blockade in urothelial cancer. Profiled with immunoSEQ multiplex PCR; TCRdb holds only in-frame clones, not every one. This table has approximately 32,000 clones, roughly four fifths appearing once. J was trimmed by 1 base and V by 7 bases; bases with no gene match: 8. Germline-derived CDR1 and CDR2 are MNHNY and SVGAGI (reference sequence). This CDR3 has 15 residues. The sequence was obtained from a man between 65 and 80 years old with urothelial cancer. The material was PBMCs, obtained around atezolizumab (anti-PD-L1) treatment. The chain uses TRBV6-6 and TRBJ1-1; 8 bases agree with TRBD1. The CDR3: CASIGQGAENTEAFF. In nucleotides, the CDR3 is TGTGCCAGCATCGGGCAGGGGGCTGAGAACACTGAAGCTTTCTTT.